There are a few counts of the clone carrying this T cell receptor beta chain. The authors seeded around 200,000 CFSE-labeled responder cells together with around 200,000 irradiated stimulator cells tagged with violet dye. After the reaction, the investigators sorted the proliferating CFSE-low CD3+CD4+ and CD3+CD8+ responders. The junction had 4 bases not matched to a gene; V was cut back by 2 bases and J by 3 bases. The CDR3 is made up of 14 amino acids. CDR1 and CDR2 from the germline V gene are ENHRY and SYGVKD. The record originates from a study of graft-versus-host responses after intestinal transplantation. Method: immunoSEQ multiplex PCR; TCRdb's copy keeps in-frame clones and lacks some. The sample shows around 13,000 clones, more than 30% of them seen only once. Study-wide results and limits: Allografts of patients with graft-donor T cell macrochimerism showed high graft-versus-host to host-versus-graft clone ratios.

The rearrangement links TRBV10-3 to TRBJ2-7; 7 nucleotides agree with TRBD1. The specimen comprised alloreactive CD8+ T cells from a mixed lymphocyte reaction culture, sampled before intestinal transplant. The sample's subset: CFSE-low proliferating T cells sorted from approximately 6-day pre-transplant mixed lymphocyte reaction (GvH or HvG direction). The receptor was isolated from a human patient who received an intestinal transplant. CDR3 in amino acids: CAISERQGLYEQYF. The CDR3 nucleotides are TGTGCCATCAGTGAGAGACAGGGCCTCTACGAGCAGTACTTC.